These 18 T cell receptor beta chains were sequenced from one sample in a study of shared clonotypes between healthy human individuals. The naive CD8 fraction comprised CD45RO-negative cells positively selected for CCR7 and excluded terminally differentiated effector memory CD45RA+ cells. Using immunoSEQ multiplex PCR, the repertoire was profiled, and TCRdb retains in-frame clones only, with some absent. The data hold some 2.1 million clones, with 93% observed a single time. Sequencing was done on a sample of naive CD8+ T cells from PBMCs. The receptors stem from a man aged 18 to 30 in good health. Some clones in this sample may be carry-over from other donors' samples.

The CDR3 sequence is CSVESRGEQFF. As DNA, the CDR3 is TGCAGCGTTGAATCTAGGGGTGAGCAGTTCTTC. The chain combines TRBV29-1 with TRBJ2-1, with D perhaps TRBD1 (5 bases). This CDR3 has 11 amino acids. Germline CDR1 and CDR2: SQVTM and ANQGSEA. The V end was cut by 2 bases, the J end by 9 bases, with 8 bases between.

The V call is TRBV27, the J call TRBJ1-1; no clear D. This CDR3 region has 14 residues. V was cut by 5 bases and J by 5 bases, with 15 bases left in between. From germline, CDR1 is MNHEY and CDR2 SMNVEV (reference sequence). The CDR3 bases are TGTGCCAGCAGTACTACACTCGGAAGGACTGAAGCTTTCTTT. It codes for CASSTTLGRTEAFF.

The chain couples TRBV27 to TRBJ1-1; tentative D call: TRBD1 (5 bases). The CDR3 has 14 amino acids. Looked up from germline, CDR1 is MNHEY and CDR2 is SMNVEV (reference sequence). V dropped 1 base and J dropped 12 bases, with 18 bases sitting between them. For the CDR3, the DNA is TGTGCCAGCAGTTTATTGGGGGGACCTGAATTGACTTTCTTT. Its translation is CASSLLGGPELTFF.

The V gene is TRBV5-5, the J gene TRBJ1-2; 7 bases agree with TRBD1. CDR3 length: 17 amino acids. Germline-derived CDR1 and CDR2 are SGHKS and YYEKEE (reference sequence). V was pared by 2 bases and J by 3 bases, with 13 bases of the junction left unmatched. Here the CDR3 DNA reads TGTGCCAGCAGCTTCATCCGAACAGGGGTCGGCGACTATGGCTACACCTTC. Protein: CASSFIRTGVGDYGYTF.

The V and J genes are TRBV19 and TRBJ2-7, with TRBD2 matching 11 bases. CDR1 LNHDA and CDR2 SQIVND come from the germline V gene (reference sequence). This CDR3 contains 14 residues. The junction had 5 bases not matched to a gene; V was cut back by 5 bases and J by 5 bases. The chain's CDR3 is CASSGSGRAHEQYF. The CDR3 DNA sequence: TGTGCCAGTAGTGGTAGCGGGAGGGCCCACGAGCAGTACTTC.

This clone was detected once. The rearrangement joins TRBV15 to TRBJ2-1, with 9 nucleotides matching TRBD1. Germline assignment: CDR1 LNHNV and CDR2 YYDKDF (reference sequence). This CDR3 is 18 amino acids long. The ends lost 3 bases at V and 1 base at J; junction bases unmatched: 10. The CDR3 bases are TGTGCCACCAGCAGTTCCACCTACGGGACAGGGTCCTACAATGAGCAGTTCTTC. Amino acids: CATSSSTYGTGSYNEQFF.

The chain joins TRBV7-8 to TRBJ2-7; 11 bases are shared with TRBD2. Germline V CDR1 and CDR2: SGHVS, FQNEAQ. J gave up 4 bases and V 2 bases, and 4 bases lay outside the gene matches. CDR3 size: 15 residues. CDR3 sequence (DNA): TGTGCCAGCAGCTTAACTAGCGGGAGAGAGTACGAGCAGTACTTC. This encodes CASSLTSGREYEQYF.

The rearrangement joins TRBV7-6 to TRBJ2-7; 7 nucleotides agree with TRBD1. The trim removed 5 bases at V and 2 bases at J, leaving 9 bases unmatched. Germline V gives CDR1 SGHVS, CDR2 FNYEAQ. The CDR3 has 15 amino acids. CDR3 DNA sequence: TGTGCCAGCAGCGCCACAGGGGACGTCCCCTACGAGCAGTACTTC. Its protein is CASSATGDVPYEQYF.

The chain links TRBV27 to TRBJ2-7, with D perhaps TRBD1 or TRBD2 (5 bases each). Germline loops: CDR1 MNHEY, CDR2 SMNVEV (reference sequence). The V gene lost 4 bases and the J gene lost 6 bases, with 25 bases spanning the gap. The CDR3 contains 17 residues. The CDR3, as DNA: TGTGCCAGCAGTTCCAAAGGTTGGGGACGGGCCTCAAGCGAGCAGTACTTC. The encoded protein is CASSSKGWGRASSEQYF.

The J gene is TRBJ2-3, the V gene TRBV2; 9 positions match TRBD2. The V gene's germline CDR1 is SNHLY and CDR2 FYNNEI. V was pared by 11 bases and J by 2 bases, with 11 bases of the junction left unmatched. This CDR3 is built from 15 residues. As DNA, the CDR3 is TGTGCCCGAAACAGGGCGGGAGGGCCCACAGATACGCAGTATTTT. This gives the protein CARNRAGGPTDTQYF.

This chain's CDR3 is CASSLALGTGELFF. The CDR3 DNA is TGTGCCAGCAGCTTAGCCCTCGGAACCGGGGAGCTGTTTTTT. The V and J genes are TRBV7-8 and TRBJ2-2; no reliable D call. This CDR3 comprises 14 residues. With 0 bases removed from V and 5 bases from J, the gap between germline ends came to 7 bases. Germline V gene sequence: CDR1 SGHVS, CDR2 FQNEAQ.

The chain is built from TRBV7-9 and TRBJ2-7; D may be TRBD2 (6 bases). Germline lookup yields CDR1 SEHNR and CDR2 FQNEAQ (reference sequence). V was cut by 4 bases and J by 3 bases, with 10 bases left in between. The CDR3 runs 13 residues. The CDR3 region is CASSWGTFYEQYF. CDR3 sequence (DNA): TGTGCCAGCAGCTGGGGGACTTTCTACGAGCAGTACTTC.

V gene TRBV7-9 combines with J gene TRBJ2-1; 10 bases are a match to TRBD2. With 7 bases clipped from V and 6 bases from J, the junction kept 9 bases outside the gene matches. Looked up from germline, CDR1 is SEHNR and CDR2 is FQNEAQ (reference sequence). This CDR3 has 15 amino acids. The CDR3 DNA reads as TGTGCCAGCACACTTACTAGCGGGAAGAGCAATGAGCAGTTCTTC. This gives the protein CASTLTSGKSNEQFF.

This clone was seen just once. The chain joins TRBV27 to TRBJ2-1, with TRBD2 matching 7 bases. Unmatched junction bases numbered 13, after V lost 7 bases and J lost 4 bases. CDR1 MNHEY and CDR2 SMNVEV come from the germline V gene (reference sequence). This CDR3 has 16 residues. CDR3 nucleotides: TGTGCCAGCAAAACCACCGGGACTACCATATACAATGAGCAGTTCTTC. Its translation: CASKTTGTTIYNEQFF.

The chain carries TRBV12-2 and TRBJ2-6; TRBD1, the table's D call, lacks a check against the DNA. TRBV12-2 is a pseudogene segment. The length of the CDR3 is 16 residues. The CDR3 is CASRDVTGPGANVLTF. The CDR3 DNA reads as TGTGCAAGTCGCGATGTCACAGGCCCTGGGGCCAACGTCCTGACTTTC.

The chain combines TRBV28 with TRBJ2-3, with 9 bases matching TRBD2. The CDR3 sequence is 16 residues long. Germline V gene data show CDR1 as MDHEN and CDR2 as SYDVKM. Trimming removed 6 bases from V and 4 bases from J; junction bases left unmatched: 11. DNA for the CDR3: TGTGCCAGCAGAGGGGGGGTAGCGGGGGTTTCAGATACGCAGTATTTT. Translating it yields CASRGGVAGVSDTQYF.

This clone was seen a few times. The chain combines TRBV7-9 with TRBJ2-1, with TRBD2 identical over 8 bases. The junction had 9 bases not matched to a gene; V was cut back by 1 base and J by 10 bases. The CDR3 covers 15 residues. Germline CDR1 reads SEHNR; CDR2 reads FQNEAQ (reference sequence). CDR3 region: CASSLGLASGEEQFF. The CDR3 bases are TGTGCCAGCAGCTTAGGACTAGCGAGCGGGGAGGAGCAGTTCTTC.

The rearrangement links TRBV5-1 to TRBJ2-7; D is uncertain. CDR1 is SGHRS and CDR2 is YFSETQ in the germline V gene. This CDR3 is 13 amino acids long. Trimming left V 4 bases short and J 6 bases short, with 14 bases between. The CDR3 DNA follows: TGCGCCAGCAGCCCCGGGCCGAGGCTCGAGCAGTACTTC. It specifies CASSPGPRLEQYF.